The 9 T cell receptor beta chains below were found in one sample sequenced in a study of blood T cells in healthy people across ages. Primers used in a second PCR of about 7 to 12 cycles were a sample-barcoded 5' primer and a J-beta primer mix. TCRdb independently ran MiXCR on the 5' RACE reads; one entry per CDR3 protein. The sample holds 1.8 million or so distinct CDR3 sequences, about two fifths seen once. Specimen: blood. The receptor set was obtained from a human donor in good health.

With regard to this clonotype: A much larger clone lies a single base off, so this may be a read error. The chain recombines TRBV7-6 with TRBJ2-6; D gene unclear. The CDR3 covers 13 residues. Germline CDR1 SGHVS, CDR2 FNYEAQ. DNA of the CDR3: TGTGCCAGCAGCTCTCTTAGGGCCAACGTCCCGACTTTC. It specifies CASSSLRANVPTF.

The chain employs TRBV5-1 and TRBJ2-1; D is possibly TRBD2 (6 bases). The CDR3 runs to 15 residues. Per germline, CDR1 SGHRS and CDR2 YFSETQ. The V gene lost 4 bases and the J gene lost 5 bases, with 16 bases spanning the gap. CDR3: CASSAQVTGDNEQFF. The DNA for the CDR3 is TGCGCCAGCAGCGCACAGGTTACGGGGGACAATGAGCAGTTCTTC.

This clonotype was seen a few times. The rearrangement joins TRBV6-1 to TRBJ2-1; the match to TRBD2 covers 10 bases. V gave up 1 base and J gave up 7 bases; unmatched junction bases: 4. The CDR3 runs to 15 residues. From germline, CDR1 is MNHNS and CDR2 SASEGT. The CDR3 region is CASSEESGGVNEQFF. The CDR3 bases are TGTGCCAGCAGTGAAGAGAGCGGGGGGGTTAATGAGCAGTTCTTC.

The gene calls are TRBV4-3 and TRBJ1-2; the D gene is possibly TRBD1 (6 bases). The CDR3 covers 17 residues. Germline V gene lookup returns CDR1 LGHNA and CDR2 YSLEER. V was pared by 0 bases and J by 6 bases, with 20 bases between. The CDR3 here is CASSQDPPDSIPHGYTF. In nucleotides, the CDR3 is TGCGCCAGCAGCCAAGATCCCCCGGACAGTATCCCCCATGGCTACACCTTC.

V gene TRBV5-5 combines with J gene TRBJ1-5, with D possibly TRBD1 on 6 matching bases. The CDR3 consists of 17 residues. V was pared by 1 base and J by 1 base, with 15 bases between. Per germline, CDR1 SGHKS and CDR2 YYEKEE (reference sequence). In DNA, the CDR3 is TGTGCCAGCAGCTTGAATCTGGGGGCTCGGAGCAATCAGCCCCAGCATTTT. Protein sequence: CASSLNLGARSNQPQHF.

The CDR3 DNA reads as TGTGCCAGCAGCCACGGGCCTCAGCCCCAGCATTTT. It codes for CASSHGPQPQHF. The chain links TRBV7-9 to TRBJ1-5; D remains ambiguous. The ends were cut back, 5 bases at V and 6 bases at J, with 8 bases in the middle. CDR1 and CDR2 from the germline V gene are SEHNR and FQNEAQ (reference sequence). The CDR3 runs to 12 residues.

This clonotype was counted ten times or more. The chain links TRBV27 to TRBJ2-7; D gene uncertain. Germline V gene sequence: CDR1 MNHEY, CDR2 SMNVEV (reference sequence). CDR3 length equals 13 residues. V was clipped by 3 bases and J by 3 bases, with 9 bases between them. The CDR3 sequence: CASSLNRNYEQYF. The CDR3 DNA reads as TGTGCCAGCAGTTTGAACAGAAACTACGAGCAGTACTTC.

The CDR3 DNA reads TGTGCCAGCAGCTTAATGGCAGAACTCACCTACAATGAGCAGTTCTTC. This translates into CASSLMAELTYNEQFF. The genes are TRBV7-3 and TRBJ2-1; D ambiguous. Germline V gene data show CDR1 as SGHTA and CDR2 as FQGTGA. Trimming took 1 base from V and 2 from J, leaving 12 bases between them. This CDR3 spans 16 amino acids. Together with reference TRBV7-3 and TRBJ2-1, the CDR3 gives the full variable domain: GAGVSQTPSNKVTEKGKYVELRCDPISGHTALYWYRQSLGQGPEFLIYFQGTGAADDSGLPNDRFFAVRPEGSVSTLKIQRTERGDSAVYLCASSLMAELTYNEQFFGPGTRLTVL.

The chain uses TRBV15 and TRBJ2-7; the D gene is possibly TRBD1 (6 bases). V was pared by 9 bases and J by 5 bases, with 17 bases between. The CDR3 runs to 13 residues. Germline-derived CDR1 and CDR2 are LNHNV and YYDKDF (reference sequence). The CDR3 DNA follows: TGTGCCACACGATTACAGGGTCTGCACGAGCAGTACTTC. It codes for CATRLQGLHEQYF.